The clone carrying this TCR beta chain was picked up a small number of times. Its antigen is not known. Primers used in a second PCR of about 6 to 11 cycles were a sample-barcoded 5' primer and a J-beta primer mix. Via MiXCR, TCRdb re-called the 5' RACE reads, giving one row per CDR3 protein. The sample carries about 830,000 distinct CDR3 sequences, roughly 50% recorded once. This sample was included in a study of blood T cells in healthy people across ages. As for the study in general: Using template switching, researchers captured about one barcoded beta molecule for each two T cells.

Trimming stripped 1 base from V and 5 bases from J, with 15 bases between. Germline loops: CDR1 LGHNA, CDR2 YNFKEQ. This CDR3 region has 16 residues. Study-level results: Among T cells, TCR beta diversity per million cells dropped roughly linearly as age rose.

At least 5.5 micrograms of total RNA were extracted per sample. This receptor was identified in a man aged 25 to 40 in good health. The chain couples TRBV4-2 to TRBJ2-1; D is undetermined. Sequencing input: blood. The CDR3 nucleotides are TGTGCCAGCAGCCAAGTCACCGGGCCCAGGAACAATGAGCAGTTCTTC. Amino acid sequence: CASSQVTGPRNNEQFF.